These T cell receptor beta chains were read from a single sample in a study of identifying expanded T cells in peripheral blood. Clones were read by immunoSEQ multiplex PCR, and TCRdb kept only the in-frame ones, dropping some. Of around 100,000 clones listed, approximately 90% are singletons. The sequenced sample consisted of blood. Receptors were obtained from a person aged 18 to 69 in good health. CDR3s include the opening cysteine and the closing phenylalanine or tryptophan. A D gene is named only where the DNA matches it firmly. Clone size is given for some rows only: seen once, a few or many times, or a class if the clone is expanded.

size: once; D: TRBD2; V: TRBV7-2; J: TRBJ2-5; DNA: TGTGCCAGCAGCTATCAACGGGGGGGCGGGCAGACCCAGTACTTC; CDR3: CASSYQRGGGQTQYF
size: once; D: TRBD1; V: TRBV2; J: TRBJ1-3; DNA: TGTGCCAGCAGTTGGACAGGGCGCACCATATATTTT; CDR3: CASSWTGRTIYF
size: NA; D: NA; V: TRBV5-6; J: TRBJ2-5; DNA: TGTGCCAGCAGCTCTGGGCCAGGGTTGAGAGAGACCCAGTACTTC; CDR3: CASSSGPGLRETQYF
size: NA; D: NA; V: TRBV27; J: TRBJ2-1; DNA: TGTGCCAGCAGTTTATCTAGCCGCTACAATGAGCAGTTCTTC; CDR3: CASSLSSRYNEQFF
size: NA; D: NA; V: TRBV4-3; J: TRBJ2-7; DNA: TGCGCCAGCAGCCAAGTTCCGGGACCGGCCCTACGAGAGCAGTACTTC; CDR3: CASSQVPGPALREQYF
size: NA; D: NA; V: TRBV19; J: TRBJ1-4; DNA: TGTGCCAGTAACGAGGCCCGGACCGCCGGGGAAAAACTGTTTTTT; CDR3: CASNEARTAGEKLFF
size: NA; D: NA; V: TRBV7-2; J: TRBJ2-1; DNA: TGTGCCAGCAGCTTCTATCATAATGAGCAGTTCTTC; CDR3: CASSFYHNEQFF
size: NA; D: TRBD1; V: TRBV10-3; J: TRBJ1-2; DNA: TGTGCCATCAGCGAGACAGGGGGTGGTTATGGCTACACCTTC; CDR3: CAISETGGGYGYTF
size: NA; D: TRBD2; V: TRBV27; J: TRBJ2-6; DNA: TGTGCCAGCAGTTTTTTGTGGGACTACTTCTCCTCTGGGGCCAACGTCCTGACTTTC; CDR3: CASSFLWDYFSSGANVLTF
size: NA; D: NA; V: TRBV18; J: TRBJ2-3; DNA: TGTGCCAGCTCACCGAACAGGGACCTAGATACGCAGTATTTT; CDR3: CASSPNRDLDTQYF
size: NA; D: NA; V: TRBV4-1; J: TRBJ2-5; DNA: TGCGCCAGCAGCCAAGACCCCTGGACTGTCCAAGAGACCCAGTACTTC; CDR3: CASSQDPWTVQETQYF